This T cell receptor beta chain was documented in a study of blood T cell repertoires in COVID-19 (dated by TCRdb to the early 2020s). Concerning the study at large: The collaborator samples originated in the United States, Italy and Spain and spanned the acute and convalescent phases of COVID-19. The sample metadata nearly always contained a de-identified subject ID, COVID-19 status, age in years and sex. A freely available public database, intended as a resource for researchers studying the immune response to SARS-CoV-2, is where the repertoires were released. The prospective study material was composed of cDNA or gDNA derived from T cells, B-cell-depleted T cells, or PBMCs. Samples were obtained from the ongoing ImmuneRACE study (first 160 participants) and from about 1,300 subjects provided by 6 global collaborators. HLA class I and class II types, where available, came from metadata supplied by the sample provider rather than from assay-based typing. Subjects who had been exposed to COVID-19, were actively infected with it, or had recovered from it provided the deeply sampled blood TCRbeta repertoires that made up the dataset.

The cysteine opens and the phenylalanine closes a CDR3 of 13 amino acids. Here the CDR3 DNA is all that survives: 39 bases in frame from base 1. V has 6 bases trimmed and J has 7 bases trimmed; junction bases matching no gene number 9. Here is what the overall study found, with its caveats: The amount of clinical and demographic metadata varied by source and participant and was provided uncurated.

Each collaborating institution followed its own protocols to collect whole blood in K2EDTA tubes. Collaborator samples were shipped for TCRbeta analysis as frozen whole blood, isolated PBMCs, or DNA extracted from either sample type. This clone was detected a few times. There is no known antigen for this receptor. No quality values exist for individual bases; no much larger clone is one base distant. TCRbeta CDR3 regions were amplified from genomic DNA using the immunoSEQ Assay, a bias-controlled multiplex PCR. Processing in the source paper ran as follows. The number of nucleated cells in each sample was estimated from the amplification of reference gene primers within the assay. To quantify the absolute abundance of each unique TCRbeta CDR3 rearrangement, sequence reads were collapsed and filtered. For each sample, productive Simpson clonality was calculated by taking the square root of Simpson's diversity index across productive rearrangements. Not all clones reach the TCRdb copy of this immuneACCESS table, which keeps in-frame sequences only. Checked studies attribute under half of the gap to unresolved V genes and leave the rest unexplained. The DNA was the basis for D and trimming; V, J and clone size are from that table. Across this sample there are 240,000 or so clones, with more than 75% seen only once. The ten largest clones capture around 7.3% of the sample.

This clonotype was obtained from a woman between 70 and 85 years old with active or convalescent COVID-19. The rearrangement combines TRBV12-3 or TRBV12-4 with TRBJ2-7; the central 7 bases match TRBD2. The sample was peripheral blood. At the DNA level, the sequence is TGTGCCAGCAGGCGAGCGGGGACCTCGGAGCAGTACTTC. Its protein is CASRRAGTSEQYF.